The 10 T cell receptor beta chains given below trace back to one sample, sequenced in a study of regulatory T cells in long-lasting Graves disease. Construction of TCR beta libraries relied on iRepertoire HTBI primers and on Arm-PCR targeting CDR3 regions. From the multiplex PCR reads, TCRdb called clonotypes with MiXCR, one entry per CDR3 protein. The table shows 200,000 to 250,000 distinct CDR3 sequences, with approximately 20% occurring only once. Time point given: newly diagnosed GD, antithyroid drugs for less than 3 months. PBMC-derived RNA was used for the TCR library. The input for sequencing was peripheral blood mononuclear cells (PBMCs), taken at new diagnosis, from a patient treated with antithyroid drugs. The receptors originated from a female donor with Graves disease.

The table lists this clonotype with many counts. J is TRBJ1-2 and V is TRBV7-2; D is ambiguous. CDR3 length: 13 amino acids. Germline assignment: CDR1 SGHTA and CDR2 FQGNSA. Trimming shortened V by 1 base and J by 8 bases, and 11 bases separated the two germline ends. The CDR3 is CASSLEQFGGYTF. The CDR3 nucleotides are TGTGCCAGCAGCTTAGAACAGTTTGGAGGCTACACCTTC.

At least ten counts were recorded for this clonotype. This rearrangement joins TRBV6-1 to TRBJ1-4; no reliable D call. The V gene lost 5 bases and the J gene lost 3 bases, with 22 bases spanning the gap. There are 18 residues in the CDR3. The germline V gene encodes CDR1 MNHNS and CDR2 SASEGT. CDR3 in amino acids: CASSPTRALSIANEKLFF. CDR3 sequence (DNA): TGTGCCAGCAGTCCTACCCGGGCCCTTTCGATAGCTAATGAAAAACTGTTTTTT.

This clonotype appeared many times. The chain uses TRBV4-1 and TRBJ1-5, with 8 bases that match TRBD1. CDR1 and CDR2 from the germline V gene are MGHRA and YSYEKL. The CDR3 has 16 amino acids. The V gene end was trimmed by 1 base and the J gene end by 4 bases; junction bases not matched to a gene: 6. In nucleotides, the CDR3 is TGCGCCAGCAGCCAAGGGACAGGGTTTCGGAATCAGCCCCAGCATTTT. It is translated as CASSQGTGFRNQPQHF.

This clonotype was counted many times. This chain's CDR3 is CASSLGQVRTEAFF. CDR3 DNA sequence: TGTGCCAGCAGTTTGGGACAAGTGCGCACTGAAGCTTTCTTT. The chain is built from TRBV28 and TRBJ1-1; tentatively, D is TRBD1 (6 bases). This CDR3 spans 14 amino acids. The germline gives CDR1 MDHEN, CDR2 SYDVKM. The V end was cut by 3 bases, the J end by 4 bases, with 12 bases between.

J is TRBJ2-7 and V is TRBV2, with a weak D call TRBD2 (6 bases). The CDR3 contains 12 residues. Between the trimmed V and J ends, which lost 6 bases and 6 bases, there was a span of 12 bases. Germline CDR1 reads SNHLY; CDR2 reads FYNNEI. CDR3 loop: CASRDYYSEQYF. Here the CDR3 DNA reads TGTGCCAGCAGGGACTATTATAGCGAGCAGTACTTC.

This clonotype was seen only a few times. One base away lies a much larger clone, so this may be a sequencing read error. The chain uses TRBV11-3 and TRBJ2-7; D perhaps matches TRBD2 (5 bases). V was trimmed by 4 bases and J by 5 bases, leaving 12 bases between them. Germline V CDR1 and CDR2: SGHNT, YENEEA. The CDR3 totals 13 residues. This chain's CDR3 is CASSWGREDEQYF. As DNA, the CDR3 is TGTGCCAGCAGCTGGGGTCGGGAAGACGAGCAGTACTTC.

Note on this clonotype: This sequence may be a read error, since a much larger clone differs from it by one base. J is TRBJ2-1 and V is TRBV12-3 or TRBV12-4; D is undetermined. V gave up 5 bases and J gave up 6 bases, with 11 bases separating them. CDR3 length: 13 residues. The CDR3 loop is CASSHLLPNEQFF. CDR3 nucleotide sequence: TGTGCCAGCAGTCACTTGTTGCCCAATGAGCAGTTCTTC.

The chain is built from TRBV2 and TRBJ1-5; 11 bases map to TRBD1. The CDR3 has 15 residues. In germline, CDR1 is SNHLY, CDR2 FYNNEI. Germline trimming cut 6 bases from V and 4 bases from J; bases unmatched to any gene: 5. The CDR3 DNA follows: TGTGCCAGCAGCTCTGGACAGGGGGCGAATCAGCCCCAGCATTTT. It codes for CASSSGQGANQPQHF. Filled out from reference TRBV2 and TRBJ1-5, the complete variable domain reads EPEVTQTPSHQVTQMGQEVILRCVPISNHLYFYWYRQILGQKVEFLVSFYNNEISEKSEIFDDQFSVERPDGSNFTLKIRSTKLEDSAMYFCASSSGQGANQPQHFGDGTRLSIL.

The chain recombines TRBV12-3 or TRBV12-4 with TRBJ2-7; either TRBD1 or TRBD2 may supply D (5 bases each). V was cut by 5 bases and J by 1 base, with 15 bases left in between. This CDR3 spans 15 amino acids. In DNA form, the CDR3 reads TGTGCCAGCAGTGCTCCGGGACGGGAATCCTACGAGCAGTACTTC. As protein: CASSAPGRESYEQYF.

This clonotype was seen at least ten times. The CDR3 loop is CASSPLITGTYGYTF. The CDR3 nucleotides are TGTGCCAGCTCACCACTCATTACAGGGACCTATGGCTACACCTTC. This sequence joins TRBV18 and TRBJ1-2, with D perhaps matching TRBD1 (6 bases). Germline CDR1 and CDR2: KGHSH and LQKENI. Trimming left V 1 base short and J 4 bases short, with 13 bases between. CDR3 length equals 15 residues.